These 12 T cell receptor beta chains originate from one sample sequenced in a study of OX40 agonist ivuxolimab in advanced cancers. Libraries were constructed by the immunoSEQ multiplex PCR assay. Entries here come from immuneACCESS through TCRdb and include only in-frame sequences with V and J called. Some clones fail to appear in such tables; in the studies checked, an unresolved V gene covers under half of the shortfall, and the cause of the remainder is unknown. This sample holds more than 65,000 clones; around 84% were observed only once. The ten biggest clones cover roughly a sixth of the sample. Sequenced here: CD4+ or CD8+ T cells sorted from blood, sampled in a trial of the OX40 agonist ivuxolimab. The receptors originated from an adult with an advanced solid tumor such as melanoma, head and neck, liver or kidney cancer.

The chain uses TRBV7-9 and TRBJ1-2, with D maybe TRBD1 (5 bases). The CDR3 consists of 15 residues. Deletions cut 5 bases from V and 5 bases from J, with 18 bases between. Germline CDR1 SEHNR, CDR2 FQNEAQ (reference sequence). CDR3 in amino acids: CASSPRQTPLYGYTF. The CDR3 coding sequence is TGTGCCAGCAGCCCCCGACAGACTCCTTTATATGGCTACACCTTC.

The chain joins TRBV28 to TRBJ2-1; 14 bases map to TRBD2. After removal of 5 bases from V and 12 bases from J, the junction contained 6 bases not matched to a gene. Germline-derived CDR1 and CDR2 are MDHEN and SYDVKM. CDR3 size: 14 residues. CDR3 DNA: TGTGCCAGCAGTGCCGGGACTAGCGGGAGTTCGCAGTTCTTC. Translation: CASSAGTSGSSQFF. The variable domain in full, completed from reference TRBV28 and TRBJ2-1, reads DVKVTQSSRYLVKRTGEKVFLECVQDMDHENMFWYRQDPGLGLRLIYFSYDVKMKEKGDIPEGYSVSREKKERFSLILESASTNQTSMYLCASSAGTSGSSQFFGPGTRLTVL.

The chain couples TRBV6-1 to TRBJ2-1; D is perhaps TRBD2 (5 bases). The CDR3 length is 16 residues. Germline V lookup: CDR1 MNHNS, CDR2 SASEGT. Trimming left V 4 bases short and J 7 bases short, with 20 bases between. CDR3 residues: CASSVTQNYGGNEQFF. CDR3 nucleotide sequence: TGTGCCAGCAGTGTGACTCAAAACTACGGCGGGAATGAGCAGTTCTTC.

The chain employs TRBV14 and TRBJ2-3; D possibly uses TRBD1 or TRBD2 (5 bases each). V was cut by 4 bases and J by 4 bases, with 15 bases left in between. Germline CDR1 and CDR2: SGHDN and FVKESK. This CDR3 has 15 amino acids. The CDR3 bases are TGTGCCAGCAGCCGTCCGGGACGAAGTCCAGATACGCAGTATTTT. Translating gives CASSRPGRSPDTQYF.

Written as DNA, the CDR3 is TGTGCCAGCAGGGCCGGGACAGCACTAATCTATGGCTACACCTTC. Its translation: CASRAGTALIYGYTF. The V and J genes are TRBV5-6 and TRBJ1-2, with TRBD1 matching 7 bases. Germline V gene lookup returns CDR1 SGHDT and CDR2 YYEEEE. Trimming cost V 5 bases and J 4 bases; bases outside gene matches: 11. The CDR3 is made up of 15 amino acids. Using reference TRBV5-6 and TRBJ1-2 for the parts outside the CDR3, the full variable domain is DAGVTQSPTHLIKTRGQQVTLRCSPKSGHDTVSWYQQALGQGPQFIFQYYEEEERQRGNFPDRFSGHQFPNYSSELNVNALLLGDSALYLCASRAGTALIYGYTFGSGTRLTVV.

The gene calls are TRBV28 and TRBJ1-1; D is perhaps TRBD1 (6 bases). Germline lookup yields CDR1 MDHEN and CDR2 SYDVKM. V dropped 6 bases and J dropped 1 base, with 15 bases sitting between them. CDR3 length equals 15 residues. CDR3 protein: CASRQGGGWNTEAFF. DNA for the CDR3: TGTGCCAGCAGGCAAGGGGGGGGCTGGAACACTGAAGCTTTCTTT.

V and J are TRBV12-2 and TRBJ2-1; TRBD2, the table's D call, was not compared with the DNA. TRBV12-2 is flagged as a pseudogene. The CDR3 has 15 residues. CDR3 nucleotide sequence: TGTGCAAGTCGCATCCTAGCGGGTACCTACAATGAGCAGTTCTTC. Encoded protein: CASRILAGTYNEQFF.

Only one count was recorded for this clone. This chain connects TRBV27 to TRBJ2-7; the D gene is possibly TRBD1 (5 bases). CDR3 length: 12 amino acids. Germline CDR1 is MNHEY and CDR2 is SMNVEV (reference sequence). With 7 bases removed from V and 3 bases from J, the gap between germline ends came to 10 bases. The CDR3 is CASKGSGYEQYF. CDR3 nucleotides: TGTGCCAGCAAGGGGTCGGGCTACGAGCAGTACTTC.

This CDR3 reads CASSSGAFGEKLFF. DNA for the CDR3: TGTGCCAGCAGTTCGGGGGCATTTGGTGAAAAACTGTTTTTT. This rearrangement joins TRBV6-5 to TRBJ1-4; a possible D gene is TRBD1 (6 bases). V was pared by 4 bases and J by 7 bases, with 13 bases between. The CDR3 is 14 amino acids. Germline values: CDR1 MNHEY, CDR2 SVGAGI.

The chain uses TRBV19 and TRBJ1-3; the match to TRBD1 covers 7 bases. V shed 3 bases and J 0 bases; nucleotides not matched to a gene: 5. This CDR3 has 16 amino acids. Per germline, CDR1 LNHDA and CDR2 SQIVND (reference sequence). The DNA for the CDR3 is TGTGCCAGTAGTATCAACCGGGACAGCTCTGGAAACACCATATATTTT. Its protein is CASSINRDSSGNTIYF.

V and J are TRBV10-1 and TRBJ2-3, with TRBD2 matching 8 bases. CDR3 size: 16 residues. Germline V lookup: CDR1 WNHNN, CDR2 SYGVQD (reference sequence). Losses at the gene ends were 8 bases for V and 6 bases for J; bases not matched to a gene: 16. In DNA, the CDR3 is TGCGCCAGCTCCGCGGGATACGGGAGGGCCCGTGATACGCAGTATTTT. It codes for CASSAGYGRARDTQYF.

There are a few counts of this clone. The rearrangement uses TRBV28 and TRBJ1-6; 7 bases match TRBD1. The CDR3 loop spans 16 amino acids. Germline V gene data show CDR1 as MDHEN and CDR2 as SYDVKM. V lost 3 bases and J lost 8; bases outside the gene matches: 10. The CDR3 is CASSFWTGPPHSPLHF. The DNA of the CDR3 is TGTGCCAGCAGTTTCTGGACAGGACCACCTCATTCACCCCTCCACTTT.